This TCR beta chain was captured by sequencing in a study of T cell responses to AZD1222 COVID-19 vaccine (dated by TCRdb to about 2021). Regarding the research as a whole: AZD1222 recipients whose second dose came at about 4 weeks and those whose second dose came at about 12 weeks were combined into one group, since spike-specific TCR depth and breadth did not differ between the two schedules. Trial participants were enrolled into age subgroups of 18-55, 56-69 and 70-plus years, which contained about 150, 27 and 61 TCR-sequenced participants, respectively. A total of 233 trial participants underwent TCR sequencing, of whom nearly 210 received two doses of AZD1222 and some 26 received two doses of the MenACWY control vaccine. Findings and caveats that apply to the study as a whole: Reportedly, almost half of the unique spike-specific TCRs recognized epitopes lying outside the regions that are mutated in the B.1.351 and B.1.1.7 variants. In the small 56-69-year group, the increase in depth fell short of significance, most likely because of low power. CD4 TCRs associated with the vaccine covered the entire spike protein, and the dominant responses were in regions 160-218 and 743-854. Most participants were white British and females outnumbered males, and the authors suggested that clonal diversity may have been underestimated. Because no day 14 peak-response samples were available, repertoires were characterized only after the peak T cell response. After two AZD1222 doses, both the breadth and the depth of spike-specific TCRs were significantly higher than at day 0 and than in MenACWY recipients. Conclusions about previously exposed vaccinees are limited because only a handful of AZD1222 recipients were SARS-CoV-2 seropositive at baseline.

In the paper's terms, the time point label means: baseline before first vaccination. Samples from vaccinated people were obtained from the UK trials COV001 and COV002, which included a single-blind randomized controlled phase 2/3 trial of AZD1222 (ChAdOx1 nCoV-19) in healthy adults. For TCRbeta chain sequencing, PBMC samples were collected from trial participants at day 0 and at day 28 after the second dose. A note on this clone: What antigen it recognizes has not been identified. No base quality information exists; no much larger clone differs at one position.

V is cut by 5 bases and J by 2 bases, and the space between the germline ends is 12 bases. The CDR3 runs 14 amino acids, cysteine and phenylalanine included. Just CDR3 DNA is preserved here, 42 bases in frame from base 1. CDR1 and CDR2, looked up from the germline V gene (reference sequence), are LNHDA and SQIVND. The CDR3 regions of human TCRbeta chains were analyzed by immunosequencing. On the authors' methods: TCRs in the repertoires were compared against a reference library of SARS-CoV-2-specific TCRs that had been generated with the MIRA antigen-specificity platform. Breadth was defined as the fraction of unique TCRs that were SARS-CoV-2-associated. Depth was defined as the fraction of total T cells that were SARS-CoV-2-associated. Using the MIRA data, each spike-specific TCR was assigned both to the spike region to which the TCR was reactive and to a CD4 or CD8 class. Log10-transformed breadth and depth values were compared by one-way ANOVA with Sidak's multiple comparisons tests. The source is immuneACCESS, and TCRdb retained only in-frame sequences with V and J called. Part of the clones is not carried over; for the studies checked, unresolved V genes explain less than half of this, and the remainder is unexplained. D and trimming were read from the DNA, whereas the V and J calls and clone size are those reported in that table. Here the sample has some 140,000 clones; 90% to 95% occur a single time. About 3% of the sample is taken by the ten largest.

This TCR was recovered from an adult in good health. The chain is assembled from TRBV19 and TRBJ2-5, and possibly TRBD2, on 5 matching bases. The specimen comprised peripheral blood, sampled on day 0 of AZD1222 vaccination. For the CDR3, the sequence is CASSVERDQETQYF. The nucleotides read TGTGCCAGTAGTGTTGAGAGGGATCAAGAGACCCAGTACTTC.